This T cell receptor (beta chain) was captured in a study of T cell responses to AZD1222 COVID-19 vaccine. TCRdb's table, derived via immunoSEQ multiplex PCR, lists solely in-frame clones and lacks some. Among 150,000 or so clones listed, about 92% were seen once. Study results and caveats: The donor cohort was predominantly white British with a female majority, and clonal diversity may have been underestimated. CD4 TCRs covered the whole spike, strongest at regions 160-218 and 743-854.

Remarks on this clone: Its target is unknown.

The sample here was peripheral blood, taken on day 0 of AZD1222 vaccination. The sequence was collected from an adult in good health.

CDR3 sequence reads: CASREPGQASTGGGYTF. CDR3 DNA sequence: TGTGCCAGCAGGGAACCTGGACAGGCTTCAACCGGAGGTGGCTACACCTTC. This sequence joins TRBV2 and TRBJ1-2; TRBD1 matches 7 bases. CDR3 length: 17 residues. V trimming: 6 bases; J trimming: 7 bases; junction bases outside the gene matches: 20. Germline V lookup: CDR1 SNHLY, CDR2 FYNNEI.